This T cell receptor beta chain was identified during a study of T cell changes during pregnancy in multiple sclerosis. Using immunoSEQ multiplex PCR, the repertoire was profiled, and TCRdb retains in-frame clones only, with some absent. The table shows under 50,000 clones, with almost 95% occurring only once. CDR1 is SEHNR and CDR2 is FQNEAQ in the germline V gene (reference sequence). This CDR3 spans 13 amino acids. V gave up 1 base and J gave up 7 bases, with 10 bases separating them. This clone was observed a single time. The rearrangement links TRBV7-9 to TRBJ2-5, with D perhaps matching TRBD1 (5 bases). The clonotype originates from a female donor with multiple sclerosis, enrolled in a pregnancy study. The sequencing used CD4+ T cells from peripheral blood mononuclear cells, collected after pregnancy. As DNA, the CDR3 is TGTGCCAGCAGCTTAGACAGTCAGGGGACCCAGTACTTC. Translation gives CASSLDSQGTQYF.